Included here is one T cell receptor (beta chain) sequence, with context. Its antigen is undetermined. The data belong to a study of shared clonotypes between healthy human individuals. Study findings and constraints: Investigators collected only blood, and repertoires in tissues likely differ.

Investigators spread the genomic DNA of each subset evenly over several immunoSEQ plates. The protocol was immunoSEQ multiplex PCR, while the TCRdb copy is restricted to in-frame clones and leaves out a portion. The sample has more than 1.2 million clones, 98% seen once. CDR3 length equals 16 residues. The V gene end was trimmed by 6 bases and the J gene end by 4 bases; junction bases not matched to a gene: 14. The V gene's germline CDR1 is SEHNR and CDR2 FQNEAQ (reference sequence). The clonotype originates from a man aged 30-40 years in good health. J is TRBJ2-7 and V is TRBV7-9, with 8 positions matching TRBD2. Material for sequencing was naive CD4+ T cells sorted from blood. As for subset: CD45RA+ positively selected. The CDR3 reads CASSTGGSGSAYEQYF. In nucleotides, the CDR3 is TGTGCCAGCAGTACTGGGGGGAGCGGGAGTGCGTACGAGCAGTACTTC.